The clone carrying this T cell receptor (beta chain) was observed a single time. The antigen remains undetermined. This sample stems from a study of PD-L1 blockade in urothelial cancer. Overall study: Analyses were performed on blood at 3 weeks after treatment start (the second dose) and at 6 weeks.

The table came from immunoSEQ multiplex PCR; TCRdb's copy has only in-frame clones and leaves some out. In the table there are about 45,000 clones, around 82% of which are singletons. V dropped 1 base and J dropped 4 bases, with 19 bases sitting between them. Germline lookup yields CDR1 SGHVS and CDR2 FNYEAQ. The CDR3 runs to 18 residues. General study results and limits: When pretreatment blood TCR clonality was below the median, it predicted better survival. Durable benefit was linked to greater 3-week expansion of tumor-associated blood clones.

Time point: peripheral blood 6 weeks after treatment start. V and J are TRBV7-6 and TRBJ1-4; a possible D gene is TRBD1 (5 bases). The sample here was PBMCs, taken around atezolizumab (anti-PD-L1) treatment. This TCR was sampled from a man in his 60s with urothelial cancer. The CDR3 DNA reads TGTGCCAGCAGCTTAGGGACCAGCGTTCGGGGGGGTAATGAAAAACTGTTTTTT. Its translation is CASSLGTSVRGGNEKLFF.